What follows are 13 T cell receptor beta chains derived from one specimen sequenced in a study of blood T cell repertoires in COVID-19. Clones were sequenced by immunoSEQ multiplex PCR, and TCRdb holds only the in-frame ones, with some missing. The table has more than 100,000 clones, 80% to 90% seen once. The material sequenced was PBMCs or T cells enriched from blood (not recorded which). The receptors here all came from a man aged 40-49 years with acute COVID-19.

The V and J genes are TRBV10-1 and TRBJ1-1; tentatively, D is TRBD1 (6 bases). The CDR3 runs 15 residues. Germline V CDR1 and CDR2: WNHNN, SYGVQD (reference sequence). V was cut by 0 bases and J by 5 bases, with 13 bases left in between. The CDR3 nucleotides read TGCGCCAGCAGTGAGTCCCGGCGGGGGCAGACTGAAGCTTTCTTT. It translates to CASSESRRGQTEAFF.

The gene calls are TRBV15 and TRBJ2-1, with 10 bases that match TRBD2. Trimming at V came to 4 bases and at J to 7 bases, leaving 7 bases not matched to a gene. The CDR3 contains 15 residues. Looked up from germline, CDR1 is LNHNV and CDR2 is YYDKDF (reference sequence). Here the CDR3 reads CATSTLAGDGNEQFF. The DNA of the CDR3 is TGTGCCACCAGCACCCTAGCGGGAGATGGGAATGAGCAGTTCTTC.

J is TRBJ1-6 and V is TRBV5-1; possibly TRBD1 for D (6 bases). CDR1 and CDR2 (germline): SGHRS, YFSETQ. The CDR3 has 14 residues. V lost 6 bases, J lost 6 bases, and 13 bases lay in between. For the CDR3, the DNA is TGCGCCAGCACAGAGGACAGAGTTAATTCACCCCTCCACTTT. Amino acid sequence: CASTEDRVNSPLHF.

The chain combines TRBV10-3 with TRBJ2-7; 7 nucleotides match TRBD2. The V segment lost 2 bases and the J segment 0 bases; nucleotides outside the gene matches: 7. Germline CDR1 reads ENHRY; CDR2 reads SYGVKD. CDR3 length: 16 amino acids. The CDR3 coding sequence is TGTGCCATCAGTGAGAGACTAGCTGAAAGCTCCTACGAGCAGTACTTC. Protein: CAISERLAESSYEQYF.

This chain joins TRBV11-2 and TRBJ2-1, with D unclear. This CDR3 is 14 amino acids long. Looked up from germline, CDR1 is SGHAT and CDR2 is FQNNGV. V lost 2 bases, J lost 5 bases, and 10 bases lay in between. The CDR3 coding sequence is TGTGCCAGCAGCTTATGGGCAGCCAACAATGAGCAGTTCTTC. This sequence encodes CASSLWAANNEQFF.

V usage is TRBV12-3 or TRBV12-4 and J usage is TRBJ1-1; no clear D gene. This CDR3 has 12 amino acids. The ends were cut back, 4 bases at V and 4 bases at J, with 7 bases in the middle. CDR3 nucleotides: TGTGCCAGCAGTTCCTACAGCACTGAAGCTTTCTTT. It is translated as CASSSYSTEAFF.

This chain links TRBV15 with TRBJ1-3; 8 bases match TRBD1. Germline-derived CDR1 and CDR2 are LNHNV and YYDKDF (reference sequence). The CDR3 is made up of 14 amino acids. J lost 4 bases, V lost 5 bases, and 4 bases had no gene match. DNA of the CDR3: TGTGCCACCAGCTCCCGGACAGGGGGAAACACCATATATTTT. Translating gives CATSSRTGGNTIYF.

This chain connects TRBV7-3 to TRBJ2-1; 8 bases map to TRBD2. Looked up from germline, CDR1 is SGHTA and CDR2 is FQGTGA. This CDR3 has 15 amino acids. The V gene end was trimmed by 4 bases and the J gene end by 4 bases; junction bases not matched to a gene: 6. CDR3: CASSSAGGTYNEQFF. The CDR3 DNA reads as TGTGCCAGCAGCTCGGCGGGGGGCACGTACAATGAGCAGTTCTTC.

CDR3 bases: TGCGCCAGCAGCTTGGGAACTCAAGAGACCCAGTACTTC. It codes for CASSLGTQETQYF. The gene calls are TRBV5-1 and TRBJ2-5; D is unclear. Germline assignment: CDR1 SGHRS and CDR2 YFSETQ. The CDR3 length is 13 residues. V lost 0 bases to trimming and J lost 2 bases, with 5 bases between them. Complete variable domain (other parts from reference TRBV5-1 and TRBJ2-5): KAGVTQTPRYLIKTRGQQVTLSCSPISGHRSVSWYQQTPGQGLQFLFEYFSETQRNKGNFPGRFSGRQFSNSRSEMNVSTLELGDSALYLCASSLGTQETQYFGPGTRLLVL.

This chain joins TRBV2 and TRBJ1-2; D gene ambiguous. V was clipped by 8 bases and J by 3 bases, with 10 bases between them. Germline V gene data show CDR1 as SNHLY and CDR2 as FYNNEI. The CDR3 is 12 amino acids. CDR3 coding DNA: TGTGCCAGCTCCCGGGGTGACTATGGCTACACCTTC. Its translation: CASSRGDYGYTF.

V and J are TRBV5-1 and TRBJ2-5, with D tentatively TRBD2 (6 bases). The length of the CDR3 is 15 residues. CDR1 and CDR2 from the germline V gene are SGHRS and YFSETQ. Deletions cut 7 bases from V and 2 bases from J, with 18 bases between. In nucleotides, the CDR3 is TGCGCCAGCGCTCCCGGAGGGGCAGCGCAAGAGACCCAGTACTTC. Translated, it gives CASAPGGAAQETQYF.

CDR3 in amino acids: CASSITADNEKLFF. Written as DNA, the CDR3 is TGTGCCAGTAGTATCACAGCGGATAATGAAAAACTGTTTTTT. The chain carries TRBV19 and TRBJ1-4; D gene uncertain. The CDR3 spans 14 residues. Per the germline V gene, CDR1 is LNHDA and CDR2 is SQIVND (reference sequence). Trimming shortened V by 3 bases and J by 4 bases, and 9 bases separated the two germline ends.

The J gene is TRBJ1-2, the V gene TRBV19; 11 bases match TRBD1. This CDR3 contains 19 residues. Germline V lookup: CDR1 LNHDA, CDR2 SQIVND (reference sequence). The trim removed 2 bases at V and 1 base at J, leaving 12 bases unmatched. The CDR3 is CASSIRGTGGSSFNYGYTF. CDR3 coding DNA: TGTGCCAGTAGTATACGCGGGACAGGGGGTTCCTCATTTAACTATGGCTACACCTTC.